This T cell receptor beta chain was sequenced during a study of patients and donors after allogeneic stem cell transplantation. TCRdb passed the RT-PCR reads through MiXCR, listing each CDR3 protein once. Here the sample spans 84,000 or so distinct CDR3 sequences, about 48% being singletons. Germline-derived CDR1 and CDR2 are SGHNT and YYREEE (reference sequence). The CDR3 covers 15 residues. V was pared by 4 bases and J by 5 bases, with 8 bases of the junction left unmatched. Sequencing was carried out using blood, either unsorted or a sorted T cell fraction (not recorded which). This sequence joins TRBV5-4 and TRBJ2-5; TRBD1 agrees at 10 bases. The receptor was isolated from a human donor who was either an allogeneic HSCT recipient or a stem cell or donor lymphocyte infusion donor (not recorded which). It is not recorded whose cells these are; they may come from a transplant donor. CDR3 sequence: CASSRIGTGEETQYF. As DNA, the CDR3 is TGTGCCAGCAGCCGTATCGGGACAGGGGAGGAGACCCAGTACTTC.